The T cell receptor beta chain described here comes from a study of identical twins. General study findings and limits: A partial confounding effect on zero-insertion analyses could come from invariant MAIT and iNKT cells.

Germline V gene data show CDR1 as SGHTA and CDR2 as FQGNSA. The CDR3 spans 15 residues. V lost 1 base, J lost 0 bases, and 9 bases lay in between. Turning to this clonotype: As yet, its antigen is unknown.

Template switching (which added a universal primer site) was used, and cDNA carried unique molecular identifiers. TCRdb used MiXCR to reprocess the 5' RACE reads, holding one entry per CDR3 protein. Altogether 600,000 to 700,000 distinct CDR3 sequences are present, around 21% being singletons, with the ten largest covering roughly 4%. These data were also filed under a second study, of T cells expressing NK-cell markers. Per that paper: Certain NKG2C+ T cell clones were expanded, and their HCMV specificity remained unclear.

The sequence was obtained from a woman aged 18-35 years in good health. The sequencing sample was made of PBMCs. V usage is TRBV7-2 and J usage is TRBJ1-1; D unclear. CDR3 DNA sequence: TGTGCCAGCAGCTTAGTAGCACACTTGAACACTGAAGCTTTCTTT. Protein: CASSLVAHLNTEAFF.